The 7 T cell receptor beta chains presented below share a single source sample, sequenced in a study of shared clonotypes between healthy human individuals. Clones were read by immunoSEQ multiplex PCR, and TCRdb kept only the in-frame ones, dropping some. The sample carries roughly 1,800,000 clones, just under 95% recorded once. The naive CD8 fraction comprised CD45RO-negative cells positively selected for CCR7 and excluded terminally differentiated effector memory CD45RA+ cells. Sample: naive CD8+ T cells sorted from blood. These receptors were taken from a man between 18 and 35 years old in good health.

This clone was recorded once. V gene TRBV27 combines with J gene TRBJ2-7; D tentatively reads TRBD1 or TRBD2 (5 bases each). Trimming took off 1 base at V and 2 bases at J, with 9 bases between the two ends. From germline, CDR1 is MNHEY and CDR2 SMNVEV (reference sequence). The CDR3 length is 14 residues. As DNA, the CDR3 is TGTGCCAGCAGTTTATTCGGGGCCCCCTACGAGCAGTACTTC. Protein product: CASSLFGAPYEQYF.

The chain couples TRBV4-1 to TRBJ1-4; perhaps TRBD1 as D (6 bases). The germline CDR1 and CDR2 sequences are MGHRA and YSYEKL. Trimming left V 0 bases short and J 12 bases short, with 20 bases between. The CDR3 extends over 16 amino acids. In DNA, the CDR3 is TGCGCCAGCAGCCAAGATAAGGGGGGTCGTGGCTGGGAACTGTTTTTT. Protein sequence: CASSQDKGGRGWELFF.

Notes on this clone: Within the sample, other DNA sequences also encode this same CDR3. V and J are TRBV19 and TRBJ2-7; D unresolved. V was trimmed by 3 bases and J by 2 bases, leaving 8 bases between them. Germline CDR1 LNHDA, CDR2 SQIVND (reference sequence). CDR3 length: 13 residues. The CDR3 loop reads CASSIGPAYEQYF. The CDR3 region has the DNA TGTGCCAGTAGTATCGGCCCTGCCTACGAGCAGTACTTC.

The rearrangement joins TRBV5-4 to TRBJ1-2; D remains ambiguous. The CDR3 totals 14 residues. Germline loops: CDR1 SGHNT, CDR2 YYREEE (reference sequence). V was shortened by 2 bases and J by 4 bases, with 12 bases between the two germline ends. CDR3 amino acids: CASSFIGDAYGYTF. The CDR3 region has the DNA TGTGCCAGCAGCTTTATCGGCGATGCCTATGGCTACACCTTC.

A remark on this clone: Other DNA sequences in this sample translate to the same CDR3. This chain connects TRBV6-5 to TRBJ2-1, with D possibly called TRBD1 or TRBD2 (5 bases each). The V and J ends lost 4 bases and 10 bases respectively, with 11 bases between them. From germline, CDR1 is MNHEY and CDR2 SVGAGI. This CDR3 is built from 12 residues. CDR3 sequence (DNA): TGTGCCAGCAGTTCCTGGGGGAACGAGCAGTTCTTC. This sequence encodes CASSSWGNEQFF.

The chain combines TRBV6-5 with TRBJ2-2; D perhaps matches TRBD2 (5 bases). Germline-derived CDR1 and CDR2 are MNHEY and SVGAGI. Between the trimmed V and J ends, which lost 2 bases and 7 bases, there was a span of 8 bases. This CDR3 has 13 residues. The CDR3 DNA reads TGTGCCAGCAGTTACAAAAGCGGCGGGGAGCTGTTTTTT. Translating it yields CASSYKSGGELFF.

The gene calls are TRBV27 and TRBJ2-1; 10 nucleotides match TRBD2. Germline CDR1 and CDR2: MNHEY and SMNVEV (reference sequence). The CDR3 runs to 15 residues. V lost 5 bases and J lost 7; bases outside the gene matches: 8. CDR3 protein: CASSPWPSGRNEQFF. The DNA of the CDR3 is TGTGCCAGCAGTCCTTGGCCTAGCGGGAGAAATGAGCAGTTCTTC.